Here is one T cell receptor beta chain with its context. These data are taken from a study of blood T cell repertoires in COVID-19. Study background: Samples representing acute and convalescent COVID-19 were sourced from the United States, Italy and Spain. PBMCs, B-cell-depleted T cells, or T cells were the source of the cDNA or gDNA that made up the material.

Authors' analysis steps: Scientists estimated how many nucleated cells there were by amplifying reference gene primers. Here immunoSEQ multiplex PCR was the method, and the copy in TCRdb shows in-frame clones only, minus some. V and J calls and clone size follow that table, whereas D and trimming were derived from the DNA. The sample contains around 160,000 clones, 93% of which appear only once. Seattle's enrolled individuals joined amid active infection and were then monitored longitudinally. Sequencing was carried out using peripheral blood. The receptor's source is a woman aged 55-69 years with COVID-19, enrolled during active disease.

The CDR3 region has the DNA TGTGCCAGTAGTATAGGGGCGCCGAACACTGAAGCTTTCTTT. Its protein is CASSIGAPNTEAFF. The gene calls are TRBV19 and TRBJ1-1; the D is unclear. This CDR3 spans 14 amino acids. CDR1 and CDR2 from the germline V gene are LNHDA and SQIVND (reference sequence). V lost 1 base, J lost 1 base, and 7 bases lay in between.